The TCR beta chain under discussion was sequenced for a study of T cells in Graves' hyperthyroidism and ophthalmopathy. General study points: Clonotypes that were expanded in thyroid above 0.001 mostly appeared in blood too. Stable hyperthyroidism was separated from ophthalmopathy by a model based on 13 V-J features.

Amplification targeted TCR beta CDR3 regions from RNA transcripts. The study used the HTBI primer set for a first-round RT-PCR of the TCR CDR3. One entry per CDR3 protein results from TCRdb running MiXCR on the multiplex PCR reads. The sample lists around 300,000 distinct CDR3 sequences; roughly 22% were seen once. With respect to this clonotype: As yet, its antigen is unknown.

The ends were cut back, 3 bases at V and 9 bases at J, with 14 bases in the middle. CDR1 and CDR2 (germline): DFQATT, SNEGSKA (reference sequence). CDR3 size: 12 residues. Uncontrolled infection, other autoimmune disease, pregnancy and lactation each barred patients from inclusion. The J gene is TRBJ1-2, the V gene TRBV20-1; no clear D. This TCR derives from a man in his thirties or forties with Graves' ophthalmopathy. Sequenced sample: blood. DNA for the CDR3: TGCAGTGCTAGTGACTCGTCCTCTTGCTACACCTTC. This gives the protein CSASDSSSCYTF.